A selection of T cell receptor beta chains follows, all from one sample in a study of cytomegalovirus exposure and HLA in healthy donors. Sequenced by immunoSEQ multiplex PCR; TCRdb stores in-frame clones only, minus some. This table holds approximately 140,000 clones, about 73% found once. The source material was PBMCs. All receptors come from a man between 35 and 55 years old in good health and CMV-seropositive. The CDR3 runs from the conserved cysteine through the conserved F or W. The order of the fields is clone size, V gene, J gene, CDR3 protein. The size of a clone is reported for some rows only, either as once, few or many, or as a class for expanded clones.

>few|TRBV7-7|TRBJ2-3
CASSPGREGTDTQYF
>NA|TRBV30|TRBJ2-1
CAWSVRNKLAGGRQYYNEQFF
>NA|TRBV25-1|TRBJ2-7
CASSDLEAEQYF
>NA|TRBV13|TRBJ2-7
CASSLGTGDAEQYF
>NA|TRBV7-2|TRBJ1-5
CASSYTGAGNQPQHF
>once|TRBV11-2|TRBJ1-3
CASSSTGNTIYF
>once|TRBV2|TRBJ1-5
CASSWDRVGSNQPQHF
>NA|TRBV30|TRBJ1-2
CAWSGTGSWGGYTF
>few|TRBV4-3|TRBJ1-2
CASSQAGGLKNGYTF
>few|TRBV6-1|TRBJ2-2
CASTLAGGVGELFF
>NA|TRBV28|TRBJ2-1
CASRPQGFNEQFF
>NA|TRBV5-1|TRBJ2-7
CASSLADRLEYEQYF
>NA|TRBV7-2|TRBJ2-7
CASSLRFQSYEQYF
>once|TRBV10-3|TRBJ2-3
CAISLGGFTDTQYF
>NA|TRBV2|TRBJ1-4
CASSLDSTGGEKLFF
>few|TRBV7-9|TRBJ2-3
CASSYGGHLADTQYF
>once|TRBV9|TRBJ2-2
CASSVLGSTGELFF
>NA|TRBV7-2|TRBJ2-7
CASSLDSGSSRGYF
>NA|TRBV7-9|TRBJ1-1
CSSSLGAKPSPEAFF
>NA|TRBV5-4|TRBJ2-7
CASSLTSGSSYEQYF
>NA|TRBV7-3|TRBJ2-3
CASSLSYTDTQYF
>NA|TRBV19|TRBJ1-5
CASSHTGGSIF
>NA|TRBV11-3|TRBJ2-3
CASSLDQEGTQYF
>NA|TRBV14|TRBJ2-1
CASSLVENEQFF
>NA|TRBV14|TRBJ2-1
CASSHLTYNEQFF
>NA|TRBV28|TRBJ1-2
CAIRDRAIYGYTF
>NA|TRBV19|TRBJ2-2
CASRGTRTSTPGELFF
>NA|TRBV4-1|TRBJ2-4
CASSQAWTSGVQNIQYF
>NA|TRBV7-2|TRBJ2-7
CASSRYTGTGSYEQYF
>NA|TRBV19|TRBJ2-1
CASSPGLAGAGEQFF
>NA|TRBV5-6|TRBJ2-7
CASSFLGSSSYEQYF
>NA|TRBV2|TRBJ2-1
CASSFIRGEQFF
>NA|TRBV4-1|TRBJ2-7
CASSQALVPMEEQYF
>NA|TRBV4-1|TRBJ1-3
CASSTDRSSGNTIYF
>once|TRBV6-1|TRBJ2-3
CASSAGGTDTQYF
>NA|TRBV6-1|TRBJ2-7
CASTPDRAVPLEQYF